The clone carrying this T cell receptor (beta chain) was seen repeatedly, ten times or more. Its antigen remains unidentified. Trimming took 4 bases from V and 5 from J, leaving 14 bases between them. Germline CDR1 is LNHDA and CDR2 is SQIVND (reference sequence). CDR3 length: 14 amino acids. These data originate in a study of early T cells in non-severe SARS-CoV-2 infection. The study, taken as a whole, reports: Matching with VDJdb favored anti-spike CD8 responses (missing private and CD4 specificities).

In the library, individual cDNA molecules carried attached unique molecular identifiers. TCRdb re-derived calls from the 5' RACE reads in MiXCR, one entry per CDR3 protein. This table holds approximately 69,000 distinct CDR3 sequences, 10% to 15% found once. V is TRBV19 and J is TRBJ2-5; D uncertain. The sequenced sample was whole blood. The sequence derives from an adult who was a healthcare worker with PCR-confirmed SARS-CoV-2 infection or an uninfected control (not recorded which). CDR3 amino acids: CASSKQARRETQYF. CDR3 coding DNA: TGTGCCAGTAGTAAGCAGGCGAGAAGGGAGACCCAGTACTTC.